Listed below are T cell receptor beta chains from one sample, sequenced in a study of cytomegalovirus exposure and HLA in healthy donors. Clones were read by immunoSEQ multiplex PCR, and TCRdb kept only the in-frame ones, dropping some. The sample holds approximately 170,000 clones, around three quarters seen once. Input material: PBMCs. These receptors originate from a woman between 45 and 60 years old in good health and CMV-seronegative. Each CDR3 is given with its conserved first and last residue. D genes are given only for firm matches. The listing skips clone size in some rows; elsewhere it reads once, few, many or a size class.

v_call	clone_size	j_call	cdr3_length	d_call	cdr3_nt	cdr3_aa
TRBV19	.	TRBJ1-6	15	.	TGTGCCAGTAGTATAGATCAGGCTACTAATTCACCCCTCCACTTT	CASSIDQATNSPLHF
TRBV4-3	.	TRBJ2-7	15	.	TGCGCCAGCAGCCGAGTCCGGGACTCGAACTACGAGCAGTACTTC	CASSRVRDSNYEQYF
TRBV18	few	TRBJ2-1	16	TRBD2	TGTGCCAGCTCATCGGAACTAGCGGTGAATGGGAATGAGCAGTTCTTC	CASSSELAVNGNEQFF
TRBV10-2	.	TRBJ2-1	12	.	TGCGCCAGCAGTGATCCGCTAAATGAGCAGTTCTTC	CASSDPLNEQFF
TRBV28	.	TRBJ2-7	16	TRBD2	TGTGCCAGCAGTTTATTACTAGCGGGGGGTTCCTACGAGCAGTACTTC	CASSLLLAGGSYEQYF
TRBV28	.	TRBJ2-1	16	TRBD2	TGTGCCAGCAGTTCACGACTAGCGAGCTCCTACAATGAGCAGTTCTTC	CASSSRLASSYNEQFF
TRBV5-4	.	TRBJ2-7	18	TRBD2	TGTGCCAGCAGCCTAGCAATCCCTTCGGGACTAGCCGGCTACGAGCAGTACTTC	CASSLAIPSGLAGYEQYF
TRBV5-4	.	TRBJ2-5	14	TRBD1	TGTGCCAGCAGCTTGAACAGGGGGCAAGAGACCCAGTACTTC	CASSLNRGQETQYF
TRBV6-1	.	TRBJ2-3	13	TRBD1	TGTGCCAGCGAATGGACAGGGGCAGATACGCAGTATTTT	CASEWTGADTQYF
TRBV28	.	TRBJ2-2	15	.	TGTGCCAGCAGTTTAGCGGCAGGGAGGCCCGGGGAGCTGTTTTTT	CASSLAAGRPGELFF
TRBV5-3	.	TRBJ2-7	13	.	TGTGCCAGAAGCTTGTGGCTGGGAGTTGAGCAGTACTTC	CARSLWLGVEQYF
TRBV6-5	few	TRBJ1-4	14	TRBD1	TGTGCCAGCAGGCGGACAGGGGGAGATGAAAAACTGTTTTTT	CASRRTGGDEKLFF
TRBV5-6	.	TRBJ2-5	13	.	TGTGCCAGCAGCCCACAGGTCCCAAGGACCCAGTACTTC	CASSPQVPRTQYF
TRBV5-1	once	TRBJ1-2	16	TRBD1	TGCGCCAGCAGCACCGGGACAGGGGGCGCGGACTATGGCTACACCTTC	CASSTGTGGADYGYTF
TRBV6-6	once	TRBJ1-2	13	.	TGTGCCAGCATCACCGGGGGGGTGGGTGGCTACACCTTC	CASITGGVGGYTF
TRBV7-2	once	TRBJ2-7	15	TRBD2	TGTGCCAGCAGCCTAGAAGGCGGGGGAAACTACGAGCAGTACTTC	CASSLEGGGNYEQYF
TRBV5-1	.	TRBJ1-3	16	.	TGCGCCAGCAGCTCGAACGGCAAGGGGTCTGGAAACACCATATATTTT	CASSSNGKGSGNTIYF
TRBV5-1	.	TRBJ1-3	18	.	TGCGCCAGCAGCTTGTTATTGTCGGGGGTAAACTCTGGAAACACCATATATTTT	CASSLLLSGVNSGNTIYF
TRBV27	.	TRBJ1-5	14	.	TGTGCCAGCAGTCCCTCCCAGGGCGGTCAGCCCCAGCATTTT	CASSPSQGGQPQHF
TRBV5-1	.	TRBJ2-7	16	TRBD1	TGCGCCAGCAGCCTAGCCGGGACAGGGAGCTCCTACGAGCAGTACTTC	CASSLAGTGSSYEQYF
TRBV28	once	TRBJ2-3	14	.	TGTGCCAGCAGTTCACCGGGAGCGAGGGATACGCAGTATTTT	CASSSPGARDTQYF
TRBV5-6	.	TRBJ1-6	17	.	TGTGCCAGCAACTTCGGGTTCCCTTTCTCCTATAATTCACCCCTCCACTTT	CASNFGFPFSYNSPLHF
TRBV6-6	.	TRBJ1-5	14	TRBD1	TGTGCCAGCAGTCTACAGGGGCCCAATCAGCCCCAGCATTTT	CASSLQGPNQPQHF
TRBV21-1	.	TRBJ2-5	17	.	TGTGCCAGCAGCAAGGGGCAATTGGGAAACAGTAAAGAGACCCAGTACTTC	CASSKGQLGNSKETQYF
TRBV5-4	.	TRBJ2-4	17	TRBD2	TGTGCCAGCAGCCCGGGACTAGCGAGTGGCGCCAAAAACATTCAGTACTTC	CASSPGLASGAKNIQYF
TRBV7-9	.	TRBJ1-2	13	.	TGTGCCAGCAGCTCCACAGTGACCTATGGCTACACCTTC	CASSSTVTYGYTF
TRBV13	.	TRBJ1-1	12	.	TGTGCCAGCAGCCACTACTCAGGGGAGGCTTTCTTT	CASSHYSGEAFF
TRBV5-1	.	TRBJ1-6	17	TRBD1	TGCGCCAGCAGCTTGGCCGGAGGGGGCGCCAATAATTCACCCCTCCACTTT	CASSLAGGGANNSPLHF
TRBV6-6	.	TRBJ1-1	16	TRBD1	TGTGCCAGCAGTTACTGGGGACAGAACTTGAACACTGAAGCTTTCTTT	CASSYWGQNLNTEAFF
TRBV2	.	TRBJ1-4	16	TRBD1	TGTGCCAGCAAGGAAGGACAGGGAATTACTAATGAAAAACTGTTTTTT	CASKEGQGITNEKLFF
TRBV4-3	.	TRBJ2-7	14	TRBD1	TGCGCCAGCAGCCAAGGACAGGGAGACTACGAGCAGTACTTC	CASSQGQGDYEQYF
TRBV9	.	TRBJ2-7	14	.	TGTGCCAGCAGCGTAGCACAGAGCTCCTACGAGCAGTACTTC	CASSVAQSSYEQYF
TRBV18	.	TRBJ2-3	13	.	TGTGCCAGCTCACCACCCACGCGGGATACGCAGTATTTT	CASSPPTRDTQYF
TRBV5-1	.	TRBJ2-1	18	TRBD2	TGCGCCAGCAGCTTTCCCAACGACTCTAGCGGGAGGGCCCATGAGCAGTTCTTC	CASSFPNDSSGRAHEQFF
TRBV28	.	TRBJ1-4	14	.	TGTGCCAGCAGGGGGGAGGGAGGTCGGGAAAAACTGTTTTTT	CASRGEGGREKLFF
TRBV9	.	TRBJ1-1	13	.	TGTGCCAGCAGTGTGGGGGGGGCCACTGAAGCTTTCTTT	CASSVGGATEAFF
TRBV7-2	.	TRBJ2-7	18	TRBD2	TGTGCCAGCAAGAGGGGGGGTTCCGGACTAGCGGGTCCCCTGGAGCAGTACTTC	CASKRGGSGLAGPLEQYF
TRBV6-1	.	TRBJ2-7	15	TRBD1	TGTGCCAGCAGGGACAGGGACAGGGGCCTCGTCGAGCAGTACTTC	CASRDRDRGLVEQYF
TRBV7-8	.	TRBJ2-7	16	TRBD1	TGTGCCAGCAGCGCCGGCCCGGGACAGGCCAGGAACGAGCAGTACTTC	CASSAGPGQARNEQYF
TRBV5-5	.	TRBJ1-2	16	.	TGTGCCAGCAGCCCGACAGCTACCACTACTAACTATGGCTACACCTTC	CASSPTATTTNYGYTF
TRBV7-9	.	TRBJ2-3	12	.	TGTGCCAGCAGCTTCACTTCAGATACGCAGTATTTT	CASSFTSDTQYF
TRBV5-1	.	TRBJ2-7	17	.	TGCGCCAGCAGCTTGGGGGGCCAGGGAAACAGGCGCTACGAGCAGTACTTC	CASSLGGQGNRRYEQYF
TRBV16	.	TRBJ2-1	14	.	TGTGCCAGCAGCCGCGTTAACAGGGAGAATGAGCAGTTCTTC	CASSRVNRENEQFF
TRBV19	.	TRBJ2-2	16	TRBD2	TGTGCCAGTACCGATATCTCTAGCGGGGGGACCGGGGAGCTGTTTTTT	CASTDISSGGTGELFF
TRBV4-2	.	TRBJ2-5	12	.	TGTGCCAGCAGCCAAGACCGGGAGACCCAGTACTTC	CASSQDRETQYF
TRBV6-5	.	TRBJ2-5	15	.	TGTGCCAGCAGTTACACTACAGGGCTCGAAGAGACCCAGTACTTC	CASSYTTGLEETQYF
TRBV5-5	.	TRBJ1-5	12	.	TGTGCCAGCAGCTTCGGGAGTCAGCCCCAGCATTTT	CASSFGSQPQHF
TRBV27	.	TRBJ2-3	16	.	TGTGCCAGCAGTTTATCGGGGCGGCCTAGCACAGATACGCAGTATTTT	CASSLSGRPSTDTQYF